This TCR beta chain was observed in a study of T cell responses to AZD1222 COVID-19 vaccine. Study-wide results and caveats: Scientists sampled the repertoires only once the peak T cell response had passed. Mapped onto spike, vaccine-associated CD4 TCRs spanned it and were dominant at 160-218 and 743-854. Females made up more of the donors, who were largely white British, and clonal diversity may have come out too low.

Germline values: CDR1 KGHSH, CDR2 LQKENI. V dropped 3 bases and J dropped 4 bases, with 12 bases sitting between them. The CDR3 loop spans 14 amino acids. The sample holds one count of this clone. Its target is not known. The method was immunoSEQ multiplex PCR; TCRdb's version includes in-frame clones alone and lacks a portion of them. The sample lists over 100,000 clones; over 75% were seen once. The origin of this receptor is an adult who received the MenACWY meningococcal vaccine as a control. The chain carries TRBV18 and TRBJ1-2, with D uncertain. Sequencing was performed on peripheral blood, taken 28 days after the second dose of the MenACWY control vaccine. The CDR3 region has the DNA TGTGCCAGCTCACCGTCGGCAGACCTCTATGGCTACACCTTC. Translating it yields CASSPSADLYGYTF.